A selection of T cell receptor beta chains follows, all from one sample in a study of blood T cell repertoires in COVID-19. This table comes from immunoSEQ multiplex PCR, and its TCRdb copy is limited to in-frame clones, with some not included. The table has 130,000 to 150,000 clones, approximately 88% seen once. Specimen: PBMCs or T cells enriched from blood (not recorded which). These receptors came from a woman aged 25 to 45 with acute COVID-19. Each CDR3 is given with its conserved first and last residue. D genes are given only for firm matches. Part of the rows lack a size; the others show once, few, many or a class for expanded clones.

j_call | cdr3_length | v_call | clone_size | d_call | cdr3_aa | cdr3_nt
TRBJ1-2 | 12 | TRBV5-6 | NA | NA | CASSLGHDGYTF | TGTGCCAGCAGTTTGGGGCATGATGGCTACACCTTC
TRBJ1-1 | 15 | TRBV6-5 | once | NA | CASSYQRQVFPEAFF | TGTGCCAGCAGTTACCAGCGACAGGTGTTTCCTGAAGCTTTCTTT
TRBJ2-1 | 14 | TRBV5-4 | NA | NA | CASSLLSSYNEQFF | TGTGCCAGCAGCTTGCTGAGCTCCTACAATGAGCAGTTCTTC
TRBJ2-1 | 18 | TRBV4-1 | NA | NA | CASSQDGGAARPYNEQFF | TGCGCCAGCAGCCAAGATGGGGGGGCTGCTAGACCCTACAATGAGCAGTTCTTC
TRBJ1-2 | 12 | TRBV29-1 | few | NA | CSVEEYQEGYTF | TGCAGCGTTGAAGAATATCAGGAAGGCTACACCTTC
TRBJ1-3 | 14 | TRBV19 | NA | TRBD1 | CASSIGQGTNTIYF | TGTGCCAGTAGTATAGGACAGGGGACAAACACCATATATTTT
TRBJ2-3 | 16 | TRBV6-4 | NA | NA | CASSDTTGSGADTQYF | TGTGCCAGCAGTGACACAACAGGGAGCGGGGCAGATACGCAGTATTTT
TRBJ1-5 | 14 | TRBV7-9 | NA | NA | CASSFTGEGQPQHF | TGTGCCAGCAGCTTTACGGGGGAAGGTCAGCCCCAGCATTTT
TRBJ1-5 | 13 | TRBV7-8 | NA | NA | CASSIRQSQPQHF | TGTGCCAGCAGCATCCGACAGAGCCAGCCCCAGCATTTT
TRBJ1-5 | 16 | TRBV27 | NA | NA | CASSLNRRGSNQPQHF | TGTGCCAGCAGTCTTAATAGGCGGGGCTCTAATCAGCCCCAGCATTTT
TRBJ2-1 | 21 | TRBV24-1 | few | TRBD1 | CATSDPNRGQGPNYSGNEQFF | TGTGCCACCAGTGATCCCAATCGGGGACAGGGCCCTAATTATTCCGGCAATGAGCAGTTCTTC
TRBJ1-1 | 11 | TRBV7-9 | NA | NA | CASSRVTEAFF | TGTGCCAGCAGCCGGGTCACTGAAGCTTTCTTT
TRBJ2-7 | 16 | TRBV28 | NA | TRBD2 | CASSSSGLAGGPKQYF | TGTGCCAGCAGTTCCTCGGGACTAGCGGGAGGGCCTAAGCAGTACTTC
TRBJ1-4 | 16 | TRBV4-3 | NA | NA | CASSRLTGLRDEKLFF | TGCGCCAGCAGCCGACTTACAGGGTTAAGGGATGAAAAACTGTTTTTT
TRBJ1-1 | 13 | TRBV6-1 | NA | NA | CASRALINTEAFF | TGTGCCAGCAGGGCATTAATCAACACTGAAGCTTTCTTT
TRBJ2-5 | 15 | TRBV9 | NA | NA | CASSPMLAGRETQYF | TGTGCCAGCAGCCCGATGCTAGCAGGAAGGGAGACCCAGTACTTC
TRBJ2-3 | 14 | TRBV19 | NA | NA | CASSKGQFTDTQYF | TGTGCCAGTAGTAAAGGACAGTTCACAGATACGCAGTATTTT
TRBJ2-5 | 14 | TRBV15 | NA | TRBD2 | CATRHSGSGETQYF | TGTGCCACCAGACATAGCGGGAGTGGAGAGACCCAGTACTTC
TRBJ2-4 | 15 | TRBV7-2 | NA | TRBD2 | CASSSEAGAVNIQYF | TGTGCCAGCAGCTCCGAAGCGGGGGCCGTAAACATTCAGTACTTC
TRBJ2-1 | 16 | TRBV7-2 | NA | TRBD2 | CASSQLAGVTYNEQFF | TGTGCCAGCAGCCAACTAGCGGGAGTCACCTACAATGAGCAGTTCTTC
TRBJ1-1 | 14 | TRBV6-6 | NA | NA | CASRQEQGNTEAFF | TGTGCCAGCAGGCAGGAACAAGGGAACACTGAAGCTTTCTTT
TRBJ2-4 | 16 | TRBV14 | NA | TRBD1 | CASSQLGDRPKNIQYF | TGTGCCAGCAGCCAACTGGGGGACAGGCCGAAAAACATTCAGTACTTC
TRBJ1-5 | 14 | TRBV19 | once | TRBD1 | CASNRGSGNQPQHF | TGTGCCAGTAACAGGGGTAGCGGCAATCAGCCCCAGCATTTT
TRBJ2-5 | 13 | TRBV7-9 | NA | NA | CASSLIGPEAQYF | TGTGCCAGCAGCCTAATCGGTCCTGAGGCCCAGTACTTC
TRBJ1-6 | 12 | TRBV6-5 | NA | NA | CASSSTDSPLHF | TGTGCCAGCAGTTCTACCGATTCACCCCTCCACTTT
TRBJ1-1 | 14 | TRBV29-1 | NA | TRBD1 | CSVEDSAGGRGAFF | TGCAGCGTTGAGGACTCGGCAGGGGGCAGGGGGGCTTTCTTT
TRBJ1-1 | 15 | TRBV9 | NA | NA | CASSVVQASDTEAFF | TGTGCCAGCAGCGTAGTTCAGGCTTCCGACACTGAAGCTTTCTTT
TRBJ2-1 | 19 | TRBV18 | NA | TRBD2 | CASSPNLKSFSGSDNEQFF | TGTGCCAGCTCACCAAATTTAAAGTCATTTAGCGGGAGTGACAATGAGCAGTTCTTC
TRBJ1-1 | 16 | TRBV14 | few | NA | CASSQERVWGNTEAFF | TGTGCCAGCAGCCAAGAGAGGGTGTGGGGGAACACTGAAGCTTTCTTT
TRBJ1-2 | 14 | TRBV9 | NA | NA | CASSVGPDSPGYTF | TGTGCCAGCAGCGTAGGTCCAGACTCTCCTGGCTACACCTTC
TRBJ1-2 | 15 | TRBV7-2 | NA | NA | CASSQEGSLNYGYTF | TGTGCCAGCAGCCAGGAGGGTTCTTTAAACTATGGCTACACCTTC
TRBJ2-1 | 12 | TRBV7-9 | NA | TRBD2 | CASSLPAGEVFF | TGTGCCAGCAGCTTACCGGCGGGAGAGGTGTTCTTC
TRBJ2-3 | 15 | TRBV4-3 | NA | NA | CASSPRVGTTDTQYF | TGCGCCAGCAGCCCCCGGGTCGGAACGACAGATACGCAGTATTTT
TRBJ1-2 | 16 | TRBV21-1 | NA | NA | CASSKWGRLVRDGYTF | TGTGCCAGCAGCAAGTGGGGGCGTCTGGTTCGGGATGGCTACACCTTC
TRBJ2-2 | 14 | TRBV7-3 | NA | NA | CASRPSGNTGELFF | TGTGCCAGCAGGCCCTCCGGGAACACCGGGGAGCTGTTTTTT
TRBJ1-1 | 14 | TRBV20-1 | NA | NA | CSASYSAGPTEAFF | TGCAGTGCTAGTTATTCGGCAGGGCCCACTGAAGCTTTCTTT
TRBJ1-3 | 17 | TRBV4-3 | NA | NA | CASSQGPGGTLGNTIYF | TGCGCCAGCAGCCAAGGTCCCGGGGGGACACTGGGAAACACCATATATTTT
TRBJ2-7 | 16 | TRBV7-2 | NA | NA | CASSLGGGGNTYEQYF | TGTGCCAGCAGCTTAGGGGGTGGCGGGAACACCTACGAGCAGTACTTC
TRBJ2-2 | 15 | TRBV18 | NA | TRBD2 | CASSLLAGNTGELFF | TGTGCCAGCTCACTTCTAGCGGGAAACACCGGGGAGCTGTTTTTT
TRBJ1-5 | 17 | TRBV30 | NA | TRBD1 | CAWRPRGQQYSNQPQHF | TGTGCCTGGAGGCCCAGGGGGCAGCAATATAGCAATCAGCCCCAGCATTTT
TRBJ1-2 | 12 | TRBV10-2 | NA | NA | CASSENTGGYTF | TGCGCCAGCAGTGAGAATACTGGTGGCTACACCTTC
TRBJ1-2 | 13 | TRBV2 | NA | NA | CASSGTKAYGYTF | TGTGCCAGCAGTGGGACAAAAGCTTATGGCTACACCTTC
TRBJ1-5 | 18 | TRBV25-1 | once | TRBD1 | CASSESGTGGGRNQPQHF | TGTGCCAGCAGTGAATCTGGGACAGGGGGCGGCAGGAATCAGCCCCAGCATTTT
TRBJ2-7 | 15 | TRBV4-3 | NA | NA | CASSQEMAGPYEQYF | TGCGCCAGCAGCCAAGAAATGGCGGGACCCTACGAGCAGTACTTC
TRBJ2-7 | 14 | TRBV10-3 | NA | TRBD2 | CAISFLAGAAEQYF | TGTGCCATCAGCTTTCTAGCGGGAGCGGCCGAGCAGTACTTC
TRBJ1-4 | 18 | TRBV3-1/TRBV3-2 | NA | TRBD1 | CASSMWTGVVRRDSKLFF | TGTGCCAGCAGCATGTGGACAGGGGTTGTTCGCAGGGATAGTAAACTGTTTTTT
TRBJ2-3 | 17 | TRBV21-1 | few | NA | CASSKARLAGALDTQYF | TGTGCCAGCAGCAAAGCCCGACTAGCGGGAGCTTTAGATACGCAGTATTTT
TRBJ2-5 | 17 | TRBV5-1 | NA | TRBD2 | CASSPSSGTSVGKTQYF | TGCGCCAGCAGCCCGAGCTCCGGGACTAGCGTCGGGAAGACCCAGTACTTC
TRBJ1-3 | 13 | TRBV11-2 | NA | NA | CASSFPDRNTIYF | TGTGCCAGCAGCTTCCCGGACAGAAACACCATATATTTT
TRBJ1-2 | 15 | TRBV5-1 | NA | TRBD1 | CASSRGTGESMGYTF | TGCGCCAGCAGCCGGGGGACAGGGGAATCTATGGGCTACACCTTC
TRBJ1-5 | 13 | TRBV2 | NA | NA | CASSDQGGQPQHF | TGTGCCAGCAGTGACCAGGGTGGACAGCCCCAGCATTTT
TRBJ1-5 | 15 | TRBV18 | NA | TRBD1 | CASSPNTGVDQPQHF | TGTGCCAGCTCACCAAATACAGGGGTCGATCAGCCCCAGCATTTT
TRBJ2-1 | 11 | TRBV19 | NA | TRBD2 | CASGTYNEQFF | TGTGCGAGCGGGACTTACAATGAGCAGTTCTTC
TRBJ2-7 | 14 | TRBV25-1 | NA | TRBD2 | CASAGTSGPYEQYF | TGTGCCAGTGCCGGGACTAGCGGACCCTACGAGCAGTACTTC